The rows below give T cell receptor beta chains drawn from one sample of a study of cytotoxic CD8 clonotypes in ibrutinib-treated CLL. The assay was immunoSEQ multiplex PCR, and TCRdb's table has in-frame clones only and misses some. The data show about 200,000 clones, about two thirds seen once. The source material was PBMCs, sampled after 24 months of ibrutinib treatment. The receptors here all came from a human donor with chronic lymphocytic leukemia. CDR3s leave out the opening cysteine and the closing phenylalanine or tryptophan. Each record gives: V gene, CDR3 length, D gene, clone size, J gene, CDR3 protein. D genes are given only for firm matches. The size entry is marked missing in some rows and otherwise reads once, few, many or a size class.

TRBV5-4	17	TRBD2	.	TRBJ2-7	ASSLRFVGTSGGNYEQY
TRBV6-5	13	.	once	TRBJ1-1	ASSPVGSGGAEAF
TRBV7-3	13	.	.	TRBJ2-7	ASSLGLESSYEQY
TRBV2	10	.	.	TRBJ2-5	AKTDSQETQY
TRBV5-6	14	TRBD2	.	TRBJ2-1	ASSFISGSGYNEQF
TRBV27	14	.	few	TRBJ2-3	ASSTLLLSSTDTQY
TRBV15	12	.	.	TRBJ1-2	ATSRDQGAYGYT
TRBV7-2	12	TRBD2	few	TRBJ2-5	ASSLVGGVETQY
TRBV10-3	13	TRBD2	once	TRBJ2-1	AISESGLKPNEQF
TRBV12-2	6	.	.	TRBJ2-1	ASRPLL
TRBV7-2	15	TRBD2	once	TRBJ2-5	ASSLGLGLAGKETQY
TRBV10-3	11	TRBD1	.	TRBJ2-7	AISTTGAYEQY
TRBV2	12	.	few	TRBJ2-7	ASRKIGDNYEQY
TRBV4-2	15	TRBD2	.	TRBJ2-3	ASSPRGAGGPTDTQY
TRBV29-1	10	.	.	TRBJ2-3	SARDVTDTQY
TRBV13	13	.	.	TRBJ2-1	ASSRRGRGDNEQF
TRBV9	13	TRBD1	.	TRBJ1-1	ASSERQGQNTEAF
TRBV10-2	13	.	few	TRBJ1-5	ASSDVERGSQPQH
TRBV14	12	.	.	TRBJ1-1	ASSQRRGNTEAF
TRBV28	12	TRBD1	once	TRBJ2-7	ASSTTGTDYEQY
TRBV7-9	12	.	.	TRBJ1-2	ASSLFAGEGGYT
TRBV2	10	.	.	TRBJ2-5	ASSEFKETQY
TRBV5-6	12	.	.	TRBJ1-2	ASSSPTRNYGYT
TRBV6-5	13	.	.	TRBJ1-5	ASSPRRGNNQPQH
TRBV5-6	12	.	.	TRBJ2-1	ASSPVGLYNEQF
TRBV19	11	TRBD1	once	TRBJ1-1	ASSGTGGTEAF
TRBV7-2	13	.	.	TRBJ2-1	ASSLVSVPYNEQF
TRBV4-1	13	TRBD2	once	TRBJ2-7	ASSPIAGGGYEQY
TRBV28	12	.	few	TRBJ2-7	ASRQMLGSYEQY
TRBV5-6	15	.	.	TRBJ2-1	ASSLDRGRPNYNEQF
TRBV7-9	14	TRBD1	.	TRBJ1-3	ASSLSGGFSGNTIY
TRBV6-6	11	.	.	TRBJ2-3	ASSYTFADTQY
TRBV29-1	13	.	.	TRBJ2-3	SVAPDNWGTDTQY
TRBV5-1	16	TRBD1	.	TRBJ1-4	ASSSDRTGGFSNEKLF
TRBV2	14	TRBD2	.	TRBJ2-3	ASSVGTSGSTDTQY
TRBV30	14	.	.	TRBJ2-7	AWSGGSPGTGYEQY
TRBV5-6	14	.	.	TRBJ2-7	ASSFFLGAGIDEQY
TRBV9	13	TRBD1	.	TRBJ1-4	ASSPTGTTNEKLF
TRBV27	16	TRBD1	.	TRBJ2-4	ASSPPRGQGARGNIQY
TRBV19	12	TRBD2	.	TRBJ2-7	ASSSGLVSYEQY
TRBV19	13	.	few	TRBJ1-4	ASNPDVGGYEKLF
TRBV5-4	12	TRBD2	.	TRBJ2-7	ASSLGLAGGEQY
TRBV11-2	11	.	once	TRBJ2-7	ASSVQGLDEQY
TRBV28	14	TRBD1	once	TRBJ2-1	ASSAPLRTGGDEQF
TRBV25-1	14	TRBD2	.	TRBJ2-7	ASSHLAGVKSYEQY
TRBV6-5	12	TRBD1	few	TRBJ1-2	ASSRDRDRFGYT
TRBV10-1	12	.	.	TRBJ2-2	ASRPGQITGELF
TRBV2	16	TRBD2	.	TRBJ2-2	ASSVRLAGAVGTGELF
TRBV7-7	12	.	once	TRBJ2-1	ASSLVLGVDEQF
TRBV5-1	12	TRBD1	once	TRBJ2-1	ASSPGGAYNEQF